The 22 T cell receptor beta chains presented below share a single source sample, sequenced in a study of cytomegalovirus exposure and HLA in healthy donors. With 60 Vbeta and 13 Jbeta primers, the PCR was carried out. Produced via immunoSEQ multiplex PCR; TCRdb's table is partial and in-frame only. The table has 99,000 or so clones, 70% to 85% seen once. The sample taken for sequencing was PBMCs. The receptors shown here come from a young woman in good health and CMV-seropositive.

The rearrangement links TRBV7-3 to TRBJ2-2; D gene ambiguous. The CDR3 totals 12 residues. The ends were cut back, 7 bases at V and 6 bases at J, with 9 bases in the middle. From germline, CDR1 is SGHTA and CDR2 FQGTGA. The CDR3 loop is CASNNPPGELFF. CDR3 DNA: TGTGCCAGCAACAATCCCCCCGGGGAGCTGTTTTTT.

The chain combines TRBV6-1 with TRBJ1-5, with a weak D call TRBD1 (5 bases). The CDR3 contains 15 residues. V was shortened by 6 bases and J by 3 bases, with 15 bases between the two germline ends. The germline CDR1 and CDR2 sequences are MNHNS and SASEGT. The CDR3 reads CASRLYRSLNQPQHF. As DNA, the CDR3 is TGTGCCAGCAGATTATACAGGAGTCTCAATCAGCCCCAGCATTTT.

V and J are TRBV6-4 and TRBJ2-3; D not certain. Trimming took 2 bases from V and 9 from J, leaving 6 bases between them. Germline CDR1 and CDR2: MRHNA and SNTAGT. The CDR3 runs 11 residues. CDR3 in amino acids: CASSDDGTQYF. Written as DNA, the CDR3 is TGTGCCAGCAGTGACGACGGGACGCAGTATTTT.

V and J are TRBV29-1 and TRBJ2-2, with TRBD1 matching 8 bases. V was clipped by 7 bases and J by 0 bases; unmatched bases: 7. This CDR3 is 15 amino acids long. In germline, CDR1 is SQVTM, CDR2 ANQGSEA. For the CDR3, the DNA is TGCAGCGCCCGGACAGGGCGAGCGAACACCGGGGAGCTGTTTTTT. It specifies CSARTGRANTGELFF.

The rearrangement uses TRBV12-5 and TRBJ2-7, with 9 bases that match TRBD2. Germline CDR1 is LGHNT and CDR2 is FRNRAP. The ends lost 3 bases at V and 3 bases at J; junction bases unmatched: 15. The CDR3 covers 18 residues. This CDR3 is CASGLQPLRASGIYEQYF. The CDR3 DNA sequence: TGTGCTAGTGGTTTACAACCTCTTCGGGCTAGCGGGATCTACGAGCAGTACTTC.

This clone was observed a few times. The genes are TRBV30 and TRBJ1-6; 11 bases are shared with TRBD1. This CDR3 region has 13 residues. Germline assignment: CDR1 GTSNPN and CDR2 SVGIG (reference sequence). The ends lost 5 bases at V and 9 bases at J; junction bases unmatched: 3. CDR3: CAWHGTGGSPLHF. In DNA, the CDR3 is TGTGCCTGGCACGGGACAGGGGGTTCACCCCTCCACTTT.

This clone was detected only once. The rearrangement uses TRBV29-1 and TRBJ1-1; D perhaps matches TRBD1 (5 bases). This CDR3 comprises 12 residues. Germline-derived CDR1 and CDR2 are SQVTM and ANQGSEA. V was trimmed by 3 bases and J by 1 base, leaving 6 bases between them. This chain's CDR3 is CSVDTGNTEAFF. Written as DNA, the CDR3 is TGCAGCGTTGATACAGGGAACACTGAAGCTTTCTTT.

This sequence joins TRBV28 and TRBJ1-1; D not certain. The V gene lost 5 bases and the J gene lost 3 bases, with 13 bases spanning the gap. CDR3 length: 14 amino acids. Germline V lookup: CDR1 MDHEN, CDR2 SYDVKM. CDR3 in DNA: TGTGCCAGCAGTCTAGGTACACAACACACTGAAGCTTTCTTT. Residues: CASSLGTQHTEAFF.

The chain uses TRBV30 and TRBJ1-2; D not certain. Per the germline V gene, CDR1 is GTSNPN and CDR2 is SVGIG (reference sequence). This CDR3 is built from 12 residues. V was cut by 5 bases and J by 4 bases, with 11 bases left in between. The CDR3 is CAWFDWSYGYTF. The DNA for the CDR3 is TGTGCCTGGTTCGATTGGAGCTATGGCTACACCTTC.

This clone came up a few times. J is TRBJ2-2 and V is TRBV6-5; 7 bases are a match to TRBD1. Germline V gene data show CDR1 as MNHEY and CDR2 as SVGAGI. Trimming took 6 bases from V and 1 from J; bases not matched to a gene: 5. The CDR3 totals 15 residues. The DNA for the CDR3 is TGTGCCAGCAGCAGACAGGGCGTGAACACCGGGGAGCTGTTTTTT. This sequence encodes CASSRQGVNTGELFF.

The genes are TRBV4-2 and TRBJ1-5; 9 bases are shared with TRBD1. The CDR3 spans 16 residues. The germline V gene has CDR1 LGHNA and CDR2 YNFKEQ. Trimming cost V 6 bases and J 0 bases; bases outside gene matches: 6. CDR3 DNA: TGTGCCAGCAGACTTACAGGGGGCGATAGCAATCAGCCCCAGCATTTT. Its translation: CASRLTGGDSNQPQHF.

This rearrangement joins TRBV2 to TRBJ2-7; 9 nucleotides agree with TRBD1. Trimming removed 8 bases from V and 7 bases from J; junction bases left unmatched: 15. The germline V gene encodes CDR1 SNHLY and CDR2 FYNNEI. This CDR3 is 15 amino acids long. CDR3 sequence: CASGGPGTGFQEQYF. The CDR3, as DNA: TGTGCCAGCGGGGGACCCGGGACAGGGTTTCAAGAGCAGTACTTC.

The chain recombines TRBV27 with TRBJ2-7; 7 bases agree with TRBD2. J lost 0 bases, V lost 3 bases, and 2 bases had no gene match. The germline V gene has CDR1 MNHEY and CDR2 SMNVEV (reference sequence). The CDR3 runs 14 residues. CDR3 DNA sequence: TGTGCCAGCAGTTTTGGCGGGAGCTCCTACGAGCAGTACTTC. Translation gives CASSFGGSSYEQYF.

The chain couples TRBV6-1 to TRBJ2-7; D is possibly TRBD1 (6 bases). V dropped 4 bases and J dropped 11 bases, with 15 bases sitting between them. The CDR3 has 12 amino acids. Per germline, CDR1 MNHNS and CDR2 SASEGT. DNA for the CDR3: TGTGCCAGCAGTGCCAGCCGGGACAAGGAGTACTTC. Residues: CASSASRDKEYF.

The count of this clone is one. The chain recombines TRBV30 with TRBJ2-1; no clear D gene. Germline CDR1 and CDR2: GTSNPN and SVGIG (reference sequence). CDR3 size: 15 residues. V was cut by 4 bases and J by 0 bases, with 13 bases left in between. This CDR3 is CAWTLLLNSYNEQFF. Here the CDR3 DNA reads TGTGCCTGGACCCTGCTACTAAACTCCTACAATGAGCAGTTCTTC. The variable domain in full, completed from reference TRBV30 and TRBJ2-1, reads SQTIHQWPATLVQPVGSPLSLECTVEGTSNPNLYWYRQAAGRGLQLLFYSVGIGQISSEVPQNLSASRPQDRQFILSSKKLLLSDSGFYLCAWTLLLNSYNEQFFGPGTRLTVL.

The rearrangement links TRBV18 to TRBJ2-2; D remains ambiguous. The V and J ends lost 2 bases and 4 bases respectively, with 5 bases between them. CDR3 length: 13 residues. Germline V CDR1 and CDR2: KGHSH, LQKENI. CDR3 sequence reads: CASSPTATGELFF. The CDR3 bases are TGTGCCAGCTCACCAACAGCCACCGGGGAGCTGTTTTTT.

The chain couples TRBV9 to TRBJ1-6; D is undetermined. The CDR3 runs to 11 residues. V was trimmed by 0 bases and J by 14 bases, leaving 6 bases between them. Germline V gene sequence: CDR1 SGDLS, CDR2 YYNGEE. The CDR3 DNA reads TGTGCCAGCAGCGTAGGCGAGACCCTCCACTTT. Translation: CASSVGETLHF.

The rearrangement links TRBV7-6 to TRBJ2-1; 10 bases map to TRBD1. Germline assignment: CDR1 SGHVS and CDR2 FNYEAQ. This CDR3 has 21 amino acids. Losses at the gene ends were 5 bases for V and 3 bases for J; bases not matched to a gene: 22. As DNA, the CDR3 is TGTGCCAGCAGCCCGACGGGGCTGACAGGGGGCTTATACACAGTCTACAATGAGCAGTTCTTC. Its protein is CASSPTGLTGGLYTVYNEQFF.

CDR3 residues: CASGSHFSGANVLTF. CDR3 bases: TGTGCTAGTGGTTCCCACTTCTCTGGGGCCAACGTCCTGACTTTC. The chain employs TRBV12-5 and TRBJ2-6; D unresolved. The CDR3 runs to 15 residues. The germline gives CDR1 LGHNT, CDR2 FRNRAP. The V end was cut by 4 bases, the J end by 0 bases, with 7 bases between.

The chain is built from TRBV4-2 and TRBJ2-1; 11 bases fit TRBD2. Germline trimming cut 1 base from V and 4 bases from J; bases unmatched to any gene: 3. Per germline, CDR1 LGHNA and CDR2 YNFKEQ. The CDR3 runs to 16 residues. CDR3 amino acids: CASSQAGTSGYNEQFF. In DNA, the CDR3 is TGTGCCAGCAGCCAAGCCGGGACTAGCGGATACAATGAGCAGTTCTTC.

This clone came up a few times. The genes are TRBV29-1 and TRBJ2-3; a possible D gene is TRBD1 (6 bases). Germline CDR1 is SQVTM and CDR2 is ANQGSEA. The V end was cut by 7 bases, the J end by 4 bases, with 9 bases between. The CDR3 runs to 11 residues. CDR3 amino acids: CSEKGADTQYF. DNA for the CDR3: TGCAGCGAAAAGGGGGCAGATACGCAGTATTTT.

This clone was seen a few times. The rearrangement uses TRBV7-8 and TRBJ2-3; no reliable D call. Trimming took off 2 bases at V and 0 bases at J, with 9 bases between the two ends. CDR1 and CDR2 from the germline V gene are SGHVS and FQNEAQ. The CDR3 consists of 15 residues. CDR3 DNA: TGTGCCAGCAGCTTATCCCGTACTAGCACAGATACGCAGTATTTT. It codes for CASSLSRTSTDTQYF.